The entry below gives a single TCR beta chain sequence along with its context. The data stem from a study of control samples from healthy donors and cancer patients. Repertoires were generated with immunoSEQ multiplex PCR, while TCRdb's copy carries only in-frame clones and drops some. Of roughly 12,000 clones detected, approximately 94% appear once; the ten largest clones hold over 25%. The germline V gene encodes CDR1 SNHLY and CDR2 FYNNEI. After removal of 4 bases from V and 4 bases from J, the junction contained 6 bases not matched to a gene. This CDR3 has 14 residues. Sequencing was carried out using PBMCs. The origin of this receptor is a man between 65 and 85 years old with head and neck cancer. The V call is TRBV2, the J call TRBJ2-5; TRBD1 matches at 7 bases. CDR3 coding DNA: TGTGCCAGCAGTGGGACAGGATGGAGAGAGACCCAGTACTTC. It yields the protein CASSGTGWRETQYF.